This TCR beta chain was retrieved from a study of beta chain features in type 1 diabetes. A few counts support this clone. The antigen remains undetermined. Via CD45RO/CCR7/CD25/CD127/CD95/CD27, cells of the CD4+ naive, central memory, regulatory and stem cell-like memory subsets were sorted. General study findings and limits: All four CD4+ subsets from Type 1 diabetes patients carried moderately but significantly shorter TCRB CDR3s.

The sequenced template was cDNA made from the entire isolated RNA. The data were produced by immunoSEQ multiplex PCR, yet TCRdb's version contains in-frame clones alone and is incomplete. The sample lists around 500,000 clones, approximately 10% occurring once. V was shortened by 9 bases and J by 6 bases, with 11 bases between the two germline ends. Germline CDR1 reads SNHLY; CDR2 reads FYNNEI. This CDR3 contains 12 residues. The sample was naive CD4+ T cells from blood. The sequence derives from a woman aged 18-35 years in good health. The chain couples TRBV2 to TRBJ1-4; D uncertain. CDR3 sequence: CASDIAHEKLFF. CDR3 DNA sequence: TGTGCCAGTGATATTGCCCATGAAAAACTGTTTTTT.